This T cell receptor beta chain was sequenced during a study of beta chain features in type 1 diabetes. About the research overall: All of the samples together had 107,917,701 sorted cells examined. Findings and limits, study-wide: Naive, central memory and Treg TCRB repertoires seemed to resemble each other more closely in patients than they did in healthy donors. Type 1 diabetes patients had moderately but significantly shorter TCRB CDR3s in all four CD4+ subsets. Any HLA type influence on TCRB rearrangement was left unresolved here.

About this clone: The antigen is unknown.

The study reverse transcribed the entire isolated RNA, so it sequenced expressed TCRB transcripts. Method: immunoSEQ multiplex PCR; TCRdb's copy keeps in-frame clones and lacks some. The repertoire holds 150,000 to 180,000 clones, with about a tenth as singletons. V lost 0 bases and J lost 3, with 11 bases in between. The CDR3 extends over 15 amino acids. Germline-derived CDR1 and CDR2 are SGDLS and YYNGEE. Every donor had blood drawn once into heparin, 90 to 150 mL on average. The receptor was derived from a man aged 30 to 45 with type 1 diabetes. The chain employs TRBV9 and TRBJ2-3, with unresolved D. Sequenced: central memory CD4+ T cells from blood. CDR3 amino acids: CASSVGNYLTDTQYF. In DNA, the CDR3 is TGTGCCAGCAGCGTAGGAAACTACTTAACAGATACGCAGTATTTT.